The 3 T cell receptor beta chains in this list originate from one sample, sequenced in a study of blood T cell repertoires in COVID-19. Profiling relied on immunoSEQ multiplex PCR, and the TCRdb table lists in-frame clones only, not all of them. This sample has 200,000 to 250,000 clones, with around 89% found just once. Input material: PBMCs or T cells enriched from blood (not recorded which). The source is a man under 40 who had been exposed to COVID-19.

The V gene is TRBV7-6, the J gene TRBJ2-7, with D unresolved. Trimming shortened V by 1 base and J by 0 bases, and 7 bases separated the two germline ends. The CDR3 is 14 amino acids. The germline CDR1 and CDR2 sequences are SGHVS and FNYEAQ. The CDR3 DNA reads TGTGCCAGCAGCTTAGGTCAATCCTCCTACGAGCAGTACTTC. Its translation is CASSLGQSSYEQYF.

This CDR3 is CASSLAVSRETQYF. CDR3 sequence (DNA): TGCGCCAGCAGCTTGGCCGTTTCCCGAGAGACCCAGTACTTC. This rearrangement joins TRBV5-1 to TRBJ2-5; D remains ambiguous. The germline V gene has CDR1 SGHRS and CDR2 YFSETQ. Trimming took off 0 bases at V and 4 bases at J, with 10 bases between the two ends. CDR3 length: 14 residues.

This clone showed up just once. The chain has TRBV7-8 and TRBJ2-7; 9 bases agree with TRBD2. There are 15 residues in the CDR3. From germline, CDR1 is SGHVS and CDR2 FQNEAQ. V lost 5 bases to trimming and J lost 0 bases; unmatched junction nucleotides: 5. The DNA for the CDR3 is TGTGCCAGCAGCCCCCTAGCGGGGTCCTCCTACGAGCAGTACTTC. Translated: CASSPLAGSSYEQYF.